These 17 T cell receptor beta chains came from one sample sequenced in a study of CD8 T cells in Susac syndrome. Random hexamers served to reverse transcribe roughly 0.5 to 1 ug RNA. TCRdb re-derived calls from the immunoSEQ multiplex PCR reads in MiXCR, one entry per CDR3 protein. The sample consists of 190,000 or so distinct CDR3 sequences, 95% of them appearing once. The sequenced sample was CD4+ T cells from PBMCs. These receptors all come from a human donor with multiple sclerosis.

The rearrangement links TRBV10-3 to TRBJ1-5; a weak D match, TRBD1 (6 bases). The CDR3 spans 18 residues. V was cut by 4 bases and J by 0 bases, with 19 bases left in between. Germline CDR1 is ENHRY and CDR2 is SYGVKD. CDR3 loop: CAISVLTGTSPSNQPQHF. Written as DNA, the CDR3 is TGTGCCATCAGTGTATTAACCGGGACATCCCCTAGCAATCAGCCCCAGCATTTT.

J is TRBJ1-2 and V is TRBV2; D gene uncertain. This CDR3 has 12 residues. Between the trimmed V and J ends, which lost 5 bases and 5 bases, there was a span of 9 bases. Germline-derived CDR1 and CDR2 are SNHLY and FYNNEI. The DNA of the CDR3 is TGTGCCAGCAGTCTAGAACTATATGGCTACACCTTC. Translated: CASSLELYGYTF.

The CDR3 region has the DNA TGTGCCTGGATCACCGCAGATACGCAGTATTTT. It encodes CAWITADTQYF. The chain carries TRBV30 and TRBJ2-3; D gene uncertain. V dropped 4 bases and J dropped 4 bases, with 6 bases sitting between them. The CDR3 length is 11 residues. Per germline, CDR1 GTSNPN and CDR2 SVGIG (reference sequence).

The chain links TRBV2 to TRBJ1-3; the D gene is possibly TRBD1 (5 bases). The CDR3 is 19 residues long. In germline, CDR1 is SNHLY, CDR2 FYNNEI. V lost 4 bases and J lost 3, with 25 bases in between. CDR3 DNA sequence: TGTGCCAGCAGTGTCCCCTCGAGTCGGCAGGGAGAAGGTGGAAACACCATATATTTT. Translating it yields CASSVPSSRQGEGGNTIYF.

This sequence joins TRBV7-2 and TRBJ1-2, with D possibly TRBD1 on 5 matching bases. This CDR3 spans 17 amino acids. V shed 2 bases and J shed 2 bases, with 18 bases lying between them. The germline V gene has CDR1 SGHTA and CDR2 FQGNSA. The CDR3 sequence: CASSLRPTGGGNYGYTF. The DNA for the CDR3 is TGTGCCAGCAGCTTAAGACCGACGGGCGGGGGAAACTATGGCTACACCTTC.

This chain connects TRBV20-1 to TRBJ1-2; TRBD1 matches 12 bases. CDR1 DFQATT and CDR2 SNEGSKA come from the germline V gene (reference sequence). J gave up 7 bases and V 5 bases, and 5 bases lay outside the gene matches. CDR3 length: 13 residues. The CDR3: CSAPGQGAGGYTF. DNA for the CDR3: TGCAGTGCTCCGGGACAGGGGGCGGGTGGCTACACCTTC.

The rearrangement joins TRBV5-1 to TRBJ2-1; 7 bases line up with TRBD2. This CDR3 is built from 14 residues. In germline, CDR1 is SGHRS, CDR2 YFSETQ. V dropped 4 bases and J dropped 9; count of bases not matched to a gene: 10. CDR3 sequence (DNA): TGCGCCAGCAGCACGGCGGCGGGGGATTTTGAGCAGTTCTTC. Translated, it gives CASSTAAGDFEQFF.

J is TRBJ2-7 and V is TRBV20-1; D remains unclear. This CDR3 has 13 amino acids. Trimming left V 6 bases short and J 0 bases short, with 12 bases between. Germline V gene sequence: CDR1 DFQATT, CDR2 SNEGSKA (reference sequence). The CDR3 loop is CSATLHSSYEQYF. The CDR3 DNA reads as TGCAGTGCCACCCTACACAGCTCCTACGAGCAGTACTTC.

The chain is built from TRBV4-1 and TRBJ2-2; D may correspond to TRBD1 or TRBD2 (6 bases each). V was pared by 4 bases and J by 2 bases, with 11 bases between. Germline CDR1 MGHRA, CDR2 YSYEKL. The CDR3 extends over 15 amino acids. The CDR3 reads CASSRGTTNTGELFF. DNA of the CDR3: TGCGCCAGCAGCCGCGGGACAACTAACACCGGGGAGCTGTTTTTT.

J is TRBJ2-3 and V is TRBV5-6; D possibly corresponds to TRBD2 (6 bases). CDR3 length: 15 residues. Germline-derived CDR1 and CDR2 are SGHDT and YYEEEE. Trimming pared 7 bases from V and 1 base from J, leaving 16 bases between. The DNA of the CDR3 is TGTGCCAGCGGCCTAGACGCGGGGCGCACAGATACGCAGTATTTT. Its translation: CASGLDAGRTDTQYF.

This rearrangement joins TRBV5-6 to TRBJ2-3, with a tentative D call TRBD2 (5 bases). This CDR3 comprises 12 residues. Germline assignment: CDR1 SGHDT and CDR2 YYEEEE. V was cut by 3 bases and J by 6 bases, with 8 bases left in between. CDR3 residues: CASSSRRDTQYF. Written as DNA, the CDR3 is TGTGCCAGCAGCTCTAGGAGGGATACGCAGTATTTT.

J is TRBJ1-5 and V is TRBV30; 8 bases are shared with TRBD1. Germline CDR1 and CDR2: GTSNPN and SVGIG (reference sequence). The CDR3 contains 15 residues. The junction had 8 bases not matched to a gene; V was cut back by 0 bases and J by 7 bases. Here the CDR3 DNA reads TGTGCCTGGAGTGTACAACAGGGGGGGATACAGCCCCAGCATTTT. The encoded protein is CAWSVQQGGIQPQHF.

This clonotype was observed once. This chain links TRBV7-9 with TRBJ2-7; D is unclear. From germline, CDR1 is SEHNR and CDR2 FQNEAQ (reference sequence). Trimming took off 7 bases at V and 5 bases at J, with 9 bases between the two ends. This CDR3 comprises 11 residues. As DNA, the CDR3 is TGTGCCAGCACCCCCGGGCACGAGCAGTACTTC. This gives the protein CASTPGHEQYF.

The chain carries TRBV20-1 and TRBJ2-3; D gene uncertain. Germline V lookup: CDR1 DFQATT, CDR2 SNEGSKA (reference sequence). The CDR3 totals 16 residues. Between the trimmed V and J ends, which lost 5 bases and 0 bases, there was a span of 18 bases. This chain's CDR3 is CSAGYGVYFSTDTQYF. The CDR3 DNA sequence: TGCAGTGCTGGGTACGGAGTTTATTTTAGCACAGATACGCAGTATTTT.

This clonotype was recorded only once. The chain recombines TRBV20-1 with TRBJ1-5, with unresolved D. This CDR3 has 18 residues. Trimming removed 6 bases at V and 3 bases at J, with 27 bases between. Germline values: CDR1 DFQATT, CDR2 SNEGSKA (reference sequence). The CDR3 spells CSAEGTFGGIRNNQPQHF. The CDR3 nucleotides are TGCAGTGCCGAAGGAACCTTTGGCGGGATCCGGAACAATCAGCCCCAGCATTTT.

This sequence joins TRBV7-6 and TRBJ2-5, with 9 bases lining up with TRBD1. The length of the CDR3 is 15 residues. CDR1 and CDR2 from the germline V gene are SGHVS and FNYEAQ. After removal of 1 base from V and 4 bases from J, the junction contained 4 bases not matched to a gene. CDR3 sequence (DNA): TGTGCCAGCAGCTTAGTGGACAGGGGAGGAGAGACCCAGTACTTC. Its protein is CASSLVDRGGETQYF. The variable domain in full, with the rest retrieved from reference TRBV7-6 and TRBJ2-5, is GAGVSQSPRYKVTKRGQDVALRCDPISGHVSLYWYRQALGQGPEFLTYFNYEAQQDKSGLPNDRFSAERPEGSISTLTIQRTEQRDSAMYRCASSLVDRGGETQYFGPGTRLLVL.

The chain is built from TRBV7-3 and TRBJ2-3, with TRBD2 matching over 9 bases. Trimming took 5 bases from V and 2 from J; bases not matched to a gene: 8. In germline, CDR1 is SGHTA, CDR2 FQGTGA. The CDR3 sequence is 16 residues long. In DNA, the CDR3 is TGTGCCAGCAGCCCTGATCTAGCGGGACCCACAGATACGCAGTATTTT. It translates to CASSPDLAGPTDTQYF.